This T cell receptor (beta chain) was captured by sequencing in a study of blood T cell repertoires in COVID-19. Overall study: Researchers got acute and convalescent COVID-19 samples from the United States, Italy and Spain.

Cohorts were assigned according to the clinical history that participants reported. Profiling relied on immunoSEQ multiplex PCR, and the TCRdb table lists in-frame clones only, not all of them. The sample yields some 180,000 clones, roughly 85% seen once. Sample: PBMCs or T cells enriched from blood (not recorded which). This clonotype was sampled from a man aged 35 to 55 who had recovered from COVID-19.

CDR3 sequence (DNA): TGTGCCACCAGTGGACAGACCTACAATGAGCAGTTCTTC. This sequence encodes CATSGQTYNEQFF. The gene calls are TRBV24-1 and TRBJ2-1; maybe TRBD1 (5 bases). The CDR3 length is 13 residues. The germline V gene encodes CDR1 KGHDR and CDR2 SFDVKD. V shed 5 bases and J shed 2 bases, with 6 bases lying between them.